Each of the 26 T cell receptor beta chains below was sequenced from the same sample in a study of shared clonotypes between healthy human individuals. As defined, naive CD8 cells were CD45RO-negative and positively selected for CCR7, with terminally differentiated effector memory CD45RA+ cells excluded. Sequencing was performed with immunoSEQ multiplex PCR; in TCRdb, only in-frame clones are kept and a portion is missing. The table has some 2,000,000 clones, about 95% seen once; the top ten hold around 1.1%. Sample: naive CD8+ T cells sorted from blood. The receptors here all came from a man aged 18 to 29 in good health.

The chain links TRBV5-8 to TRBJ1-2, with TRBD1 identical over 9 bases. Trimming cost V 1 base and J 3 bases; bases outside gene matches: 4. In germline, CDR1 is SGHTS, CDR2 YDEGEE. The CDR3 runs to 15 residues. This CDR3 is CASSLWDREDYGYTF. The CDR3 DNA is TGTGCCAGCAGCTTGTGGGACAGGGAAGACTATGGCTACACCTTC.

The genes are TRBV28 and TRBJ2-7; 11 bases fit TRBD1. CDR1 and CDR2 (germline): MDHEN, SYDVKM. The J segment lost 3 bases and the V segment lost 5 bases, leaving 9 bases of the junction unmatched. CDR3 length equals 16 residues. The CDR3 nucleotides read TGTGCCAGCAGTCCGTCCGGGACAGGGGGTTTCTACGAGCAGTACTTC. Translating it yields CASSPSGTGGFYEQYF.

The rearrangement joins TRBV13 to TRBJ1-3; D is unclear. Looked up from germline, CDR1 is PRHDT and CDR2 is FYEKMQ (reference sequence). This CDR3 has 16 amino acids. Trimming cost V 5 bases and J 0 bases, with 14 bases left between them. This CDR3 is CASSLGYGGSGNTIYF. The CDR3 DNA sequence: TGTGCCAGCAGCCTGGGGTATGGAGGCTCTGGAAACACCATATATTTT. The variable domain in full, with the rest retrieved from reference TRBV13 and TRBJ1-3, is AAGVIQSPRHLIKEKRETATLKCYPIPRHDTVYWYQQGPGQDPQFLISFYEKMQSDKGSIPDRFSAQQFSDYHSELNMSSLELGDSALYFCASSLGYGGSGNTIYFGEGSWLTVV.

The chain is built from TRBV6-5 and TRBJ2-7; TRBD1 agrees at 8 bases. J lost 1 base, V lost 5 bases, and 7 bases had no gene match. The CDR3 covers 15 residues. Germline V gene lookup returns CDR1 MNHEY and CDR2 SVGAGI. The CDR3 DNA reads as TGTGCCAGCAGTCACCCGGGACAGGCGTCCTACGAGCAGTACTTC. Residues: CASSHPGQASYEQYF.

CDR3 in amino acids: CASSLALDRVETYEQYF. The CDR3 DNA follows: TGTGCCAGCAGCTTAGCGCTAGACAGGGTGGAAACCTACGAGCAGTACTTC. This chain joins TRBV7-6 and TRBJ2-7; 7 bases map to TRBD1. With V trimmed by 0 bases and J by 2 bases, 10 bases remained unmatched. The CDR3 sequence is 17 residues long. The germline gives CDR1 SGHVS, CDR2 FNYEAQ.

The rearrangement uses TRBV28 and TRBJ1-5, with D tentatively TRBD1 (6 bases). From germline, CDR1 is MDHEN and CDR2 SYDVKM. V lost 4 bases, J lost 6 bases, and 16 bases lay in between. The CDR3 consists of 15 residues. CDR3 DNA sequence: TGTGCCAGCAGTTCCCCCGGACAGATCGGTCAGCCCCAGCATTTT. It is translated as CASSSPGQIGQPQHF.

The chain joins TRBV4-1 to TRBJ2-2; possibly TRBD2 for D (6 bases). Germline assignment: CDR1 MGHRA and CDR2 YSYEKL. Trimming removed 0 bases from V and 5 bases from J, with 13 bases in between. This CDR3 is built from 16 residues. The CDR3 DNA reads as TGCGCCAGCAGCCAAGAGCCGGGGGAACGGACCGGGGAGCTGTTTTTT. This codes for CASSQEPGERTGELFF.

This clone was seen just once. V usage is TRBV15 and J usage is TRBJ1-2, with 7 bases identical to TRBD1. The ends lost 9 bases at V and 3 bases at J; junction bases unmatched: 16. The CDR3 contains 16 residues. The germline V gene encodes CDR1 LNHNV and CDR2 YYDKDF (reference sequence). CDR3 DNA: TGTGCCACGCGTAGGGGGCCGTTTTATGAGGACTATGGCTACACCTTC. Protein sequence: CATRRGPFYEDYGYTF.

The genes are TRBV7-9 and TRBJ2-5; D possibly corresponds to TRBD2 (7 bases). There are 16 residues in the CDR3. V was pared by 5 bases and J by 2 bases, with 18 bases between. Per germline, CDR1 SEHNR and CDR2 FQNEAQ (reference sequence). The CDR3: CASSPSLRGLQETQYF. The CDR3 region has the DNA TGTGCCAGCAGCCCTAGCTTGCGGGGGCTTCAAGAGACCCAGTACTTC. Full variable domain (remainder filled in from reference TRBV7-9 and TRBJ2-5): DTGVSQNPRHKITKRGQNVTFRCDPISEHNRLYWYRQTLGQGPEFLTYFQNEAQLEKSRLLSDRFSAERPKGSFSTLEIQRTEQGDSAMYLCASSPSLRGLQETQYFGPGTRLLVL.

Notes on this clone: The sample holds other DNA sequences that translate to the same CDR3. V is TRBV10-2 and J is TRBJ2-3; 13 nucleotides match TRBD2. The trim removed 2 bases at V and 4 bases at J, leaving 3 bases unmatched. CDR3 length: 16 amino acids. Germline CDR1 is WSHSY and CDR2 is SAAADI. The CDR3 protein is CASSETSGGEADTQYF. As DNA, the CDR3 is TGCGCCAGCAGTGAGACTAGCGGGGGGGAAGCAGATACGCAGTATTTT.

The chain uses TRBV11-2 and TRBJ2-1; D ambiguous. The length of the CDR3 is 11 residues. V lost 1 base, J lost 12 bases, and 7 bases lay in between. CDR1 is SGHAT, CDR2 FQNNGV, per germline. The DNA of the CDR3 is TGTGCCAGCAGCTTAGTGCTGGGGCAGTTCTTC. It codes for CASSLVLGQFF.

The rearrangement joins TRBV7-9 to TRBJ1-1; D is possibly TRBD1 (5 bases). The CDR3 has 15 amino acids. CDR1 SEHNR and CDR2 FQNEAQ come from the germline V gene (reference sequence). With 5 bases removed from V and 3 bases from J, the gap between germline ends came to 16 bases. CDR3: CASSPILVGHTEAFF. DNA of the CDR3: TGTGCCAGCAGCCCGATTCTGGTGGGGCACACTGAAGCTTTCTTT.

The rearrangement joins TRBV11-2 to TRBJ2-5; TRBD1 matches at 7 bases. V was clipped by 4 bases and J by 5 bases; unmatched bases: 7. Germline CDR1 SGHAT, CDR2 FQNNGV. The length of the CDR3 is 14 residues. CDR3 DNA: TGTGCCAGCAGCTCCAAGACAGGGCGGGAGACCCAGTACTTC. Amino acids: CASSSKTGRETQYF.

The rearrangement uses TRBV27 and TRBJ1-5; D is unresolved. The length of the CDR3 is 13 residues. The germline CDR1 and CDR2 sequences are MNHEY and SMNVEV (reference sequence). The germline V and J ends were trimmed by 6 bases and 5 bases, with 11 bases remaining between them. This chain's CDR3 is CASSSGIYQPQHF. The CDR3 DNA reads TGTGCCAGCAGCTCGGGGATTTATCAGCCCCAGCATTTT.

This chain links TRBV27 with TRBJ2-1; maybe TRBD1 (6 bases). CDR1 is MNHEY and CDR2 is SMNVEV in the germline V gene (reference sequence). This CDR3 contains 16 residues. The ends were cut back, 3 bases at V and 1 base at J, with 13 bases in the middle. For the CDR3, the DNA is TGTGCCAGCAGTTTTCAAGGGGGTATGTCCTACAATGAGCAGTTCTTC. Its protein is CASSFQGGMSYNEQFF.

This chain joins TRBV28 and TRBJ1-5; D is unclear. The CDR3 length is 15 residues. V lost 5 bases and J 4 bases, leaving 15 bases between the germline ends. Germline CDR1 MDHEN, CDR2 SYDVKM. The CDR3 nucleotides are TGTGCCAGCAGTCCCAGACGAGAAGGAAATCAGCCCCAGCATTTT. It specifies CASSPRREGNQPQHF.

The rearrangement links TRBV6-5 to TRBJ2-7, with D perhaps TRBD1 (5 bases). CDR1 and CDR2 (germline): MNHEY, SVGAGI. The CDR3 consists of 13 residues. Trimming removed 6 bases from V and 3 bases from J, with 12 bases in between. The CDR3 bases are TGTGCCAGCAGGGAGACAGCAGACTACGAGCAGTACTTC. Translating it yields CASRETADYEQYF.

V usage is TRBV2 and J usage is TRBJ2-7; D uncertain. Trimming left V 1 base short and J 0 bases short, with 10 bases between. The CDR3 length is 15 residues. In germline, CDR1 is SNHLY, CDR2 FYNNEI. CDR3 sequence: CASSEGQFNSYEQYF. The CDR3, as DNA: TGTGCCAGCAGTGAAGGGCAGTTCAACTCCTACGAGCAGTACTTC.

The rearrangement uses TRBV27 and TRBJ2-7; D gene unclear. Germline CDR1 and CDR2: MNHEY and SMNVEV (reference sequence). This CDR3 region has 14 residues. Deletions cut 4 bases from V and 12 bases from J, with 22 bases between. The CDR3 loop reads CASSSQPPAGFAYF. The CDR3 DNA follows: TGTGCCAGCAGTTCCCAACCCCCGGCTGGGTTTGCGTACTTC.

This clone was observed a few times. This specimen includes other DNA sequences encoding the same CDR3. The V gene is TRBV28, the J gene TRBJ1-5, with unresolved D. V lost 3 bases and J 1 base, leaving 7 bases between the germline ends. Germline values: CDR1 MDHEN, CDR2 SYDVKM. CDR3 size: 14 residues. The CDR3 nucleotides are TGTGCCAGCAGTTTCACTGGAAGCAATCAGCCCCAGCATTTT. Amino acids: CASSFTGSNQPQHF.

The rearrangement joins TRBV7-9 to TRBJ2-3; TRBD1 matches 7 bases. The J segment lost 1 base and the V segment lost 0 bases, leaving 10 bases of the junction unmatched. This CDR3 contains 18 residues. Germline CDR1 reads SEHNR; CDR2 reads FQNEAQ (reference sequence). The CDR3 DNA sequence: TGTGCCAGCAGCTTAGCGAGGACAGGCCCTTTGGGCACAGATACGCAGTATTTT. Its protein product is CASSLARTGPLGTDTQYF.

This clone was seen once. The rearrangement links TRBV9 to TRBJ2-3; no reliable D call. Per germline, CDR1 SGDLS and CDR2 YYNGEE. The V and J ends lost 2 bases and 14 bases respectively, with 15 bases between them. The CDR3 loop spans 12 amino acids. The CDR3 DNA sequence: TGTGCCAGCAGCGTGGGTTGGGCAGAACCGTATTTT. As protein: CASSVGWAEPYF.

The CDR3 loop is CASSQGWDIQYF. The CDR3 bases are TGTGCCAGCAGCCAAGGGTGGGACATTCAGTACTTC. V is TRBV14 and J is TRBJ2-4, with D unresolved. Between the trimmed V and J ends, which lost 1 base and 8 bases, there was a span of 6 bases. The germline gives CDR1 SGHDN, CDR2 FVKESK. This CDR3 contains 12 residues.

The chain links TRBV9 to TRBJ1-2; possible D gene TRBD1, 6 bases. Trimming cost V 6 bases and J 2 bases, with 14 bases left between them. The V gene's germline CDR1 is SGDLS and CDR2 YYNGEE. The CDR3 extends over 14 amino acids. The CDR3 sequence is CASTTTGGNYGYTF. The CDR3 DNA reads TGTGCCAGCACCACCACGGGGGGCAACTATGGCTACACCTTC. The full variable domain, with the rest looked up from reference TRBV9 and TRBJ1-2, is DSGVTQTPKHLITATGQRVTLRCSPRSGDLSVYWYQQSLDQGLQFLIQYYNGEERAKGNILERFSAQQFPDLHSELNLSSLELGDSALYFCASTTTGGNYGYTFGSGTRLTVV.

V and J are TRBV10-3 and TRBJ2-7; D might be TRBD2 (6 bases). Trimming cost V 2 bases and J 3 bases, with 11 bases left between them. Germline assignment: CDR1 ENHRY and CDR2 SYGVKD. The CDR3 has 14 residues. As DNA, the CDR3 is TGTGCCATCAGTGAGGTAGCGGAGCGCTACGAGCAGTACTTC. It specifies CAISEVAERYEQYF.

The V and J genes are TRBV5-4 and TRBJ2-3, with unresolved D. The length of the CDR3 is 15 residues. From germline, CDR1 is SGHNT and CDR2 YYREEE (reference sequence). Trimming shortened V by 5 bases and J by 4 bases, and 17 bases separated the two germline ends. CDR3 coding DNA: TGTGCCAGCAGTTTTCGGACGGACCGGGCAGATACGCAGTATTTT. Translating it yields CASSFRTDRADTQYF. Together with reference TRBV5-4 and TRBJ2-3, the CDR3 gives the full variable domain: ETGVTQSPTHLIKTRGQQVTLRCSSQSGHNTVSWYQQALGQGPQFIFQYYREEENGRGNFPPRFSGLQFPNYSSELNVNALELDDSALYLCASSFRTDRADTQYFGPGTRLTVL.